This T cell receptor beta chain was sequenced for a study of T-cell memory formation after mild COVID-19. One entry per CDR3 protein results from TCRdb running MiXCR on the 5' RACE reads. The table lists roughly 240,000 distinct CDR3 sequences, 15% to 20% of them singletons. The CDR3 sequence is 15 residues long. Per the germline V gene, CDR1 is SGHAT and CDR2 is FQNNGV. The V end lost 2 bases, the J end lost 0 bases, and 10 bases lay between the germline ends. The receptor's source is a man between 18 and 29 years old who had mild COVID-19 (a few samples of this study predate the infection). Cell type and time point are not known. The sample comprised PBMCs or a T cell subset sorted from them (not recorded which). J is TRBJ2-5 and V is TRBV11-2, with a tentative D call TRBD2 (5 bases). The CDR3 loop reads CASSLNSGDQETQYF. DNA for the CDR3: TGTGCCAGCAGCTTAAATTCCGGGGACCAAGAGACCCAGTACTTC.